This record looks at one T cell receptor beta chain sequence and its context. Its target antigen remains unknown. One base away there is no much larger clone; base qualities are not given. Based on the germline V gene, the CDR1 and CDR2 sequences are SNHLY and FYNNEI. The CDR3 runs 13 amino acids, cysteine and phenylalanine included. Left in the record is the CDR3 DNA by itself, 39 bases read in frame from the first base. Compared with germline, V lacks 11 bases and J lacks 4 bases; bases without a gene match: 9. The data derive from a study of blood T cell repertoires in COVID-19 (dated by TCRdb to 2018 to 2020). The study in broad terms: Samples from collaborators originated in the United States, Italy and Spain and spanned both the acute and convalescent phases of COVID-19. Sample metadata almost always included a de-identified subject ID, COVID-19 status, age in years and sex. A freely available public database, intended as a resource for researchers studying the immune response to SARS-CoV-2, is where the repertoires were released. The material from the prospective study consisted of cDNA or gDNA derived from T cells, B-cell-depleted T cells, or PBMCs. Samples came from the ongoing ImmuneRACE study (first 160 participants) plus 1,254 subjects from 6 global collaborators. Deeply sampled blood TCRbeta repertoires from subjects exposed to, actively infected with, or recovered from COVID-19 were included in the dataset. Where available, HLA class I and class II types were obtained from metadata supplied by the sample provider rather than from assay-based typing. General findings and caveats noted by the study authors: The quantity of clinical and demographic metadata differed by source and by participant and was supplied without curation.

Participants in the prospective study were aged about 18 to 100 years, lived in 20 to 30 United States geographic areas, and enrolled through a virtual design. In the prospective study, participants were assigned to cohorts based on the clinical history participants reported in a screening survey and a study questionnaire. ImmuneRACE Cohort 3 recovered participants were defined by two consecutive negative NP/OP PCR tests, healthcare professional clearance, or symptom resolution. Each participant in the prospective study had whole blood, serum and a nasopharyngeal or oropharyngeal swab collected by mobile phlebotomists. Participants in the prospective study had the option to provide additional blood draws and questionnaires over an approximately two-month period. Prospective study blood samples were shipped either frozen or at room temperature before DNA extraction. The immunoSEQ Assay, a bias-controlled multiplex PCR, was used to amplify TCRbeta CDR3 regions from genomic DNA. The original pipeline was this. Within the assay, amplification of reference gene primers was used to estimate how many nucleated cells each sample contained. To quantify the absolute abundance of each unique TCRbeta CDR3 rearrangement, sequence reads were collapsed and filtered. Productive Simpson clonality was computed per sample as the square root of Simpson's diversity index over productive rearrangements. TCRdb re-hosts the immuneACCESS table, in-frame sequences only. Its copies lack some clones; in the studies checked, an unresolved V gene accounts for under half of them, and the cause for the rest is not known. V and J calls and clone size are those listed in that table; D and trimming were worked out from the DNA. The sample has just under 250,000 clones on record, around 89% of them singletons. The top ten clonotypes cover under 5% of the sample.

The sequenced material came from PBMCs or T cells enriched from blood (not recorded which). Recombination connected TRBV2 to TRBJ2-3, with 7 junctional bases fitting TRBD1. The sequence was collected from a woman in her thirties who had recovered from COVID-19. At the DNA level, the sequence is TGTGCCGGCAACAGGGGTATCGCAGATACGCAGTATTTT. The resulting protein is CAGNRGIADTQYF.